This T cell receptor (beta chain) was recorded in a study of T cell clones after liver transplantation. Germline CDR1 LGHNA, CDR2 YNFKEQ. V shed 0 bases and J shed 7 bases, with 9 bases lying between them. This CDR3 has 13 amino acids. TCRdb's copy holds only in-frame clones and misses some; the assay was immunoSEQ multiplex PCR. The repertoire includes approximately 26,000 clones, more than 65% of them detected once, and less than 3% sits in the top ten. The TCR was taken from a human donor who received a liver transplant. Here the sequenced sample was CD4+ T cells from blood, taken before liver transplant. This chain links TRBV4-2 with TRBJ1-2; D might be TRBD1 (5 bases). In nucleotides, the CDR3 is TGTGCCAGCAGCCAAGATATGCAGGGTGGCTACACCTTC. Protein product: CASSQDMQGGYTF.